These 2 T cell receptor beta chains came from one sample sequenced in a study of OX40 agonist ivuxolimab in advanced cancers. This table comes from immunoSEQ multiplex PCR, and its TCRdb copy is limited to in-frame clones, with some not included. Of roughly 90,000 clones listed, around 90% are singletons. The source material was CD4+ or CD8+ T cells sorted from blood, sampled in a trial of the OX40 agonist ivuxolimab. The source of these receptors is an adult with an advanced solid tumor such as melanoma, head and neck, liver or kidney cancer.

V is TRBV6-4 and J is TRBJ2-1; D is ambiguous. CDR3 length equals 10 residues. CDR1 is MRHNA and CDR2 is SNTAGT in the germline V gene. The V gene lost 2 bases and the J gene lost 15 bases, with 8 bases spanning the gap. Here the CDR3 reads CASSDRLPFF. In nucleotides, the CDR3 is TGTGCCAGCAGTGACCGCCTGCCGTTCTTC.

The V call is TRBV28, the J call TRBJ2-7; tentatively, D is TRBD2 (5 bases). Germline V CDR1 and CDR2: MDHEN, SYDVKM. Trimming stripped 7 bases from V and 3 bases from J, with 19 bases between. The CDR3 contains 15 residues. CDR3 in DNA: TGTGCCAGCAAGGGAGAGGCCGCAGGCAACTACGAGCAGTACTTC. It translates to CASKGEAAGNYEQYF.